The clone carrying this T cell receptor beta chain was found once. This sample was included in a study of blood T cell repertoires in COVID-19. The assay was immunoSEQ multiplex PCR, and TCRdb's table has in-frame clones only and misses some. The sample has 250,000 to 300,000 clones, 88% seen once. Germline CDR1 and CDR2: LNHDA and SQIVND (reference sequence). The CDR3 totals 14 residues. Trimming took 4 bases from V and 5 from J; bases not matched to a gene: 7. The chain joins TRBV19 to TRBJ1-2; 7 bases line up with TRBD1. The sample comprised peripheral blood. This TCR came from a woman in her twenties or thirties who had recovered from COVID-19. The CDR3: CASSTRDSDYGYTF. The CDR3 DNA reads as TGTGCCAGTAGTACGCGGGACAGTGATTATGGCTACACCTTC.